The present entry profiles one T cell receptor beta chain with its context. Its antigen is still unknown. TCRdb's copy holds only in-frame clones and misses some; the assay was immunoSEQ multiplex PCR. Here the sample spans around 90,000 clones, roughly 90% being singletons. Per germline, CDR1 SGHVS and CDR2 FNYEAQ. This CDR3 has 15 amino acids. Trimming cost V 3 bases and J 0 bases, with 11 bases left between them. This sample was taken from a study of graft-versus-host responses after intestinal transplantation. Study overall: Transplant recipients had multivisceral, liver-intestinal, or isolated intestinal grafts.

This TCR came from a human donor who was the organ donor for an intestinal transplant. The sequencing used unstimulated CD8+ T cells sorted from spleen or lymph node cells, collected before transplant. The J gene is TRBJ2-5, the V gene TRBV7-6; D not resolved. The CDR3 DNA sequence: TGTGCCAGCAGCTTGATTTGGGCTAACCAAGAGACCCAGTACTTC. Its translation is CASSLIWANQETQYF.